Listed below are T cell receptor beta chains from one sample, sequenced in a study of cytomegalovirus exposure and HLA in healthy donors. The data were produced by immunoSEQ multiplex PCR, yet TCRdb's version contains in-frame clones alone and is incomplete. The top ten hold about 8.9% of the sample, which has 100,000 to 150,000 clones, 75% to 85% seen once. Material for sequencing was PBMCs. The receptors here all came from a young man in good health and CMV-seropositive. CDR3s include the opening cysteine and the closing phenylalanine or tryptophan. D genes are given only for firm matches. Clone size is stated in some rows and not others, as once, few, many or a class when expanded.

clone size | D gene | J gene | V gene | CDR3 protein | CDR3 DNA
. | . | TRBJ2-1 | TRBV5-1 | CASSLTGDEQFF | TGCGCCAGCAGCTTAACGGGTGATGAGCAGTTCTTC
. | . | TRBJ1-5 | TRBV6-1 | CASSSGISNQPQHF | TGTGCCAGCAGCTCGGGGATCAGCAATCAGCCCCAGCATTTT
. | TRBD1 | TRBJ1-6 | TRBV4-1 | CASSPRDSDINSPLHF | TGCGCCAGCAGCCCAAGGGACAGCGACATAAATTCACCCCTCCACTTT
. | TRBD2 | TRBJ2-3 | TRBV10-3 | CAISDATGLAPDTQYF | TGTGCCATCAGCGACGCCACGGGACTAGCGCCAGATACGCAGTATTTT
once | . | TRBJ1-1 | TRBV6-5 | CASRGTTGRAFF | TGTGCCAGCAGGGGTACAACAGGGCGGGCTTTCTTT
. | . | TRBJ1-2 | TRBV6-1 | CASSTLGGGDGYTF | TGTGCCAGCAGTACCCTGGGGGGGGGAGATGGCTACACCTTC
. | . | TRBJ2-7 | TRBV6-5 | CASSYSRQGENEQYF | TGTGCCAGCAGTTACTCTAGGCAGGGTGAGAACGAGCAGTACTTC
. | . | TRBJ1-4 | TRBV5-1 | CASSPIRAPNEKLFF | TGCGCCAGCAGCCCAATCAGGGCCCCTAATGAAAAACTGTTTTTT
. | TRBD1 | TRBJ1-1 | TRBV7-3 | CASSPNRGESAEAFF | TGTGCCAGCAGCCCAAACAGGGGGGAGAGTGCTGAAGCTTTCTTT
. | . | TRBJ1-3 | TRBV2 | CASIGVRHMPPGNTIYF | TGTGCCAGCATCGGGGTGCGACATATGCCTCCTGGAAACACCATATATTTT
. | TRBD1 | TRBJ1-1 | TRBV7-9 | CASIPSGQGTLKAFF | TGTGCCAGCATCCCGTCGGGACAGGGCACGTTAAAAGCTTTCTTT
. | . | TRBJ2-7 | TRBV9 | CASSVTPGLDNSEQYF | TGTGCCAGCAGCGTGACGCCGGGACTGGATAATTCCGAGCAGTACTTC
. | . | TRBJ2-1 | TRBV19 | CASSILQGIVRDEQFF | TGTGCCAGTAGTATCCTGCAGGGCATTGTTAGGGATGAGCAGTTCTTC
. | TRBD1 | TRBJ1-4 | TRBV23-1 | CASSHDREIVATNEKLFF | TGCGCCAGCAGTCACGACAGGGAAATAGTTGCAACTAATGAAAAACTGTTTTTT
. | TRBD1 | TRBJ1-2 | TRBV9 | CASSGSRDSSFYGYTF | TGTGCCAGCAGCGGATCCCGGGACAGCAGTTTCTATGGCTACACCTTC
. | . | TRBJ1-6 | TRBV5-1 | CASSFEGGSSPLHF | TGCGCCAGCAGCTTTGAGGGGGGGTCATCACCCCTCCACTTT
. | . | TRBJ1-1 | TRBV11-2 | CASSLVGGTEAFF | TGTGCCAGCAGCTTAGTGGGGGGGACTGAAGCTTTCTTT
. | TRBD1 | TRBJ1-3 | TRBV9 | CASSSRTGNSSGNTIYF | TGTGCCAGCAGCTCTCGGACAGGAAACAGCTCTGGAAACACCATATATTTT
. | . | TRBJ1-6 | TRBV6-1 | CASSAGPYASPLHF | TGTGCCAGCAGCGCGGGACCGTATGCTTCACCCCTCCACTTT
. | . | TRBJ1-6 | TRBV11-2 | CASSLGAGNSPLHF | TGTGCCAGCAGCTTAGGGGCAGGGAATTCACCCCTCCACTTT
. | TRBD1 | TRBJ1-1 | TRBV19 | CASISKLGQEKNTEAFF | TGTGCCAGTATCTCTAAATTGGGACAGGAAAAGAACACTGAAGCTTTCTTT
. | . | TRBJ2-7 | TRBV18 | CASSPPSGNSYEQYF | TGTGCCAGCTCACCACCGAGCGGAAACTCCTACGAGCAGTACTTC
. | . | TRBJ2-2 | TRBV5-1 | CASSLGGGTNTGELFF | TGCGCCAGCAGCTTGGGAGGAGGGACGAACACCGGGGAGCTGTTTTTT
. | TRBD2 | TRBJ2-2 | TRBV7-6 | CASRPGLADGNTGELFF | TGTGCCAGCAGACCGGGACTAGCGGACGGGAACACCGGGGAGCTGTTTTTT
. | TRBD1 | TRBJ2-1 | TRBV10-1 | CASSTTGARNEQFF | TGCGCCAGCAGTACGACAGGGGCTCGGAATGAGCAGTTCTTC
. | . | TRBJ2-7 | TRBV18 | CASSPLGRTLSYEQYF | TGTGCCAGCTCACCTTTAGGGAGGACCCTCTCCTACGAGCAGTACTTC
. | TRBD1 | TRBJ1-5 | TRBV6-6 | CASSGQGVADQPQHF | TGTGCCAGCAGTGGACAGGGTGTAGCTGATCAGCCCCAGCATTTT
. | . | TRBJ2-1 | TRBV5-1 | CASSISQGSYNEQFF | TGCGCCAGCAGCATCTCTCAGGGCTCCTACAATGAGCAGTTCTTC
. | . | TRBJ2-7 | TRBV5-1 | CASSGDTSYEQYF | TGCGCCAGCAGCGGGGACACCTCCTACGAGCAGTACTTC
. | . | TRBJ1-1 | TRBV6-5 | CASNDRFTEAFF | TGTGCCAGCAACGACAGGTTCACTGAAGCTTTCTTT
. | . | TRBJ1-4 | TRBV27 | CASSPTGYYYGLGATNEKLFF | TGTGCCAGCAGCCCGACAGGTTATTATTATGGATTAGGAGCAACTAATGAAAAACTGTTTTTT